What follows are 8 T cell receptor beta chains derived from one specimen sequenced in a study of cytomegalovirus exposure and HLA in healthy donors. The PCR was carried out with 60 Vbeta primers and 13 Jbeta primers. Measured with immunoSEQ multiplex PCR; TCRdb has only the in-frame clones, and not every one. The data contain 150,000 to 200,000 clones, about 77% of them singletons. Sequenced material: PBMCs. The receptor source for this set is a male donor in good health and CMV-seropositive.

This clone was counted a few times. The rearrangement uses TRBV7-2 and TRBJ1-4, with TRBD1 matching 9 bases. Germline-derived CDR1 and CDR2 are SGHTA and FQGNSA. The CDR3 is 16 amino acids. Trimming took 3 bases from V and 8 from J; bases not matched to a gene: 10. The DNA of the CDR3 is TGTGCCAGCAGCTTGGAGCCGGGACAGGGTGGGGAAAAACTGTTTTTT. This codes for CASSLEPGQGGEKLFF.

The CDR3 is CASGLRETQYF. The CDR3 coding sequence is TGTGCCAGCGGACTTCGAGAGACCCAGTACTTC. V is TRBV6-5 and J is TRBJ2-5; a possible D gene is TRBD2 (5 bases). Deletions cut 8 bases from V and 4 bases from J, with 8 bases between. Germline-derived CDR1 and CDR2 are MNHEY and SVGAGI. The CDR3 totals 11 residues.

The V and J genes are TRBV10-1 and TRBJ2-5; tentative D call: TRBD1 (6 bases). The CDR3 spans 15 residues. Trimming pared 0 bases from V and 1 base from J, leaving 9 bases between. CDR1 is WNHNN and CDR2 is SYGVQD in the germline V gene (reference sequence). The CDR3 nucleotides are TGCGCCAGCAGTGAGTCAGGCAGGGGCCAAGAGACCCAGTACTTC. This gives the protein CASSESGRGQETQYF.

This chain connects TRBV11-2 to TRBJ1-1; no definite D call. Looked up from germline, CDR1 is SGHAT and CDR2 is FQNNGV. The V end lost 1 base, the J end lost 6 bases, and 12 bases lay between the germline ends. CDR3 length: 14 amino acids. The DNA of the CDR3 is TGTGCCAGCAGCTTAGCGGTGTTCGGAGCTGAAGCTTTCTTT. This encodes CASSLAVFGAEAFF.

V is TRBV9 and J is TRBJ2-7; TRBD2 matches at 8 bases. Trimming at V came to 4 bases and at J to 3 bases, leaving 12 bases not matched to a gene. The CDR3 has 16 residues. CDR1 and CDR2 from the germline V gene are SGDLS and YYNGEE. The CDR3 loop is CASSPSGLAGGYEQYF. CDR3 coding DNA: TGTGCCAGCAGCCCCTCAGGTCTGGCGGGGGGCTACGAGCAGTACTTC.

This clone was detected a few times. This chain connects TRBV13 to TRBJ2-1; 8 nucleotides match TRBD2. The trim removed 5 bases at V and 4 bases at J, leaving 4 bases unmatched. Looked up from germline, CDR1 is PRHDT and CDR2 is FYEKMQ (reference sequence). CDR3 length: 14 amino acids. CDR3 in DNA: TGTGCCAGCAGCCCAGCGGGGGCATACAATGAGCAGTTCTTC. Its translation is CASSPAGAYNEQFF. The full variable domain, rest sourced from reference TRBV13 and TRBJ2-1, is AAGVIQSPRHLIKEKRETATLKCYPIPRHDTVYWYQQGPGQDPQFLISFYEKMQSDKGSIPDRFSAQQFSDYHSELNMSSLELGDSALYFCASSPAGAYNEQFFGPGTRLTVL.

This clone showed up just once. The V and J genes are TRBV18 and TRBJ2-7; TRBD1 matches at 7 bases. Germline V gene sequence: CDR1 KGHSH, CDR2 LQKENI. V lost 2 bases, J lost 4 bases, and 8 bases stayed unmatched. The CDR3 totals 15 residues. CDR3 in amino acids: CASSPRQGVTYEQYF. CDR3 in DNA: TGTGCCAGCTCACCAAGGCAGGGGGTAACATACGAGCAGTACTTC. Together with reference TRBV18 and TRBJ2-7, the CDR3 gives the full variable domain: NAGVMQNPRHLVRRRGQEARLRCSPMKGHSHVYWYRQLPEEGLKFMVYLQKENIIDESGMPKERFSAEFPKEGPSILRIQQVVRGDSAAYFCASSPRQGVTYEQYFGPGTRLTVT.

This rearrangement joins TRBV5-1 to TRBJ2-1; the D is unclear. Germline V CDR1 and CDR2: SGHRS, YFSETQ. The CDR3 runs to 14 residues. The germline V and J ends were trimmed by 7 bases and 0 bases, with 11 bases remaining between them. DNA for the CDR3: TGCGCCAGCCAAATCCCGAGCTCCTACAATGAGCAGTTCTTC. This sequence encodes CASQIPSSYNEQFF.